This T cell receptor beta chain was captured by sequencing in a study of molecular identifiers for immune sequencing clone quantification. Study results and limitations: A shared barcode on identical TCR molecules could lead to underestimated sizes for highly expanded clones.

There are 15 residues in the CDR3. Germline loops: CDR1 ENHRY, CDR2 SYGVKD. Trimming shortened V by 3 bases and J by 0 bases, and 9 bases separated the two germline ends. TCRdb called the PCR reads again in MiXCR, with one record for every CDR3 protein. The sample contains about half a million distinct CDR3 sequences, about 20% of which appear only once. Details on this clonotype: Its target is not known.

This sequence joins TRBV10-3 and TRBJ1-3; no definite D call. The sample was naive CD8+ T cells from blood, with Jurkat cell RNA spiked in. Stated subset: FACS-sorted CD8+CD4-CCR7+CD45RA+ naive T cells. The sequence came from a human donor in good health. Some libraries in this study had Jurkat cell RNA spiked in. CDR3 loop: CAISEEQLSGNTIYF. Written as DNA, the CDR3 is TGTGCCATCAGTGAAGAACAGCTCTCTGGAAACACCATATATTTT.